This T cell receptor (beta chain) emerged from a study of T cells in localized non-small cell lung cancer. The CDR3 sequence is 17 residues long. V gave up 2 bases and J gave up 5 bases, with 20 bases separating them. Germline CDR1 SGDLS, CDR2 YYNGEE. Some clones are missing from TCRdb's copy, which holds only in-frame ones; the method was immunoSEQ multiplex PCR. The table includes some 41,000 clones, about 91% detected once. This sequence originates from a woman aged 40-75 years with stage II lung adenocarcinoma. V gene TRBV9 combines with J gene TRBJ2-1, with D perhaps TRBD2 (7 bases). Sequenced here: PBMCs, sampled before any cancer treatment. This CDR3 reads CASSVWGGDYLDNEQFF. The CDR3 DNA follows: TGTGCCAGCAGCGTTTGGGGGGGCGACTACCTGGACAATGAGCAGTTCTTC.